These 10 T cell receptor beta chains originate from one sample sequenced in a study of blood T cell dynamics during melanoma immunotherapy. The method was immunoSEQ multiplex PCR; TCRdb's version includes in-frame clones alone and lacks a portion of them. The sample comprises some 4,300 clones, 84% of which are singletons, and about 15% rests with the top ten. This sample's time point: pre-treatment baseline. The sequences come from blood, collected from a patient treated with checkpoint blockade. The receptor source for this set is a human donor with melanoma.

V gene TRBV19 combines with J gene TRBJ2-1, with D possibly matching TRBD2 (8 bases). The CDR3 sequence is 15 residues long. Germline CDR1 and CDR2: LNHDA and SQIVND (reference sequence). V lost 7 bases and J lost 14, with 27 bases in between. The CDR3 sequence: CASKMGTELAAKEFF. The CDR3 nucleotides are TGTGCCAGTAAGATGGGGACAGAACTAGCGGCCAAGGAGTTCTTC. The variable domain in full, with the rest retrieved from reference TRBV19 and TRBJ2-1, is DGGITQSPKYLFRKEGQNVTLSCEQNLNHDAMYWYRQDPGQGLRLIYYSQIVNDFQKGDIAEGYSVSREKKESFPLTVTSAQKNPTAFYLCASKMGTELAAKEFFGPGTRLTVL.

This chain links TRBV7-2 with TRBJ2-7; 8 bases map to TRBD2. After removal of 2 bases from V and 6 bases from J, the junction contained 9 bases not matched to a gene. Germline-derived CDR1 and CDR2 are SGHTA and FQGNSA. The CDR3 has 15 residues. The CDR3: CASSLSSGAQSEQYF. CDR3 coding DNA: TGTGCCAGCAGCTTAAGTAGCGGGGCCCAGTCCGAGCAGTACTTC.

The chain carries TRBV9 and TRBJ1-6; TRBD1 aligns across 7 bases. Germline assignment: CDR1 SGDLS and CDR2 YYNGEE. The junction had 7 bases not matched to a gene; V was cut back by 6 bases and J by 7 bases. This CDR3 is built from 14 residues. The DNA for the CDR3 is TGTGCCAGCACCCGGACAGGCCAGAATTCACCCCTCCACTTT. This codes for CASTRTGQNSPLHF.

The chain is built from TRBV11-2 and TRBJ1-4; unclear D gene. The CDR3 has 13 residues. Germline assignment: CDR1 SGHAT and CDR2 FQNNGV. Between the trimmed V and J ends, which lost 4 bases and 6 bases, there was a span of 9 bases. The CDR3 DNA reads TGTGCCAGCAGCTCGAGCTTGTATGAAAAACTGTTTTTT. It codes for CASSSSLYEKLFF.

The V call is TRBV5-5, the J call TRBJ1-4; weak D call: TRBD1 (6 bases). This CDR3 is built from 14 residues. Between the trimmed V and J ends, which lost 5 bases and 8 bases, there was a span of 16 bases. The germline V gene encodes CDR1 SGHKS and CDR2 YYEKEE (reference sequence). This chain's CDR3 is CASSSGAPPEKLFF. The DNA for the CDR3 is TGTGCCAGCAGTTCAGGGGCGCCGCCGGAAAAACTGTTTTTT.

The J gene is TRBJ2-5, the V gene TRBV11-2; D is perhaps TRBD2 (6 bases). Germline CDR1 SGHAT, CDR2 FQNNGV. The CDR3 sequence is 14 residues long. V lost 4 bases and J 1 base, leaving 10 bases between the germline ends. The CDR3 loop is CASSSRTIQETQYF. The DNA of the CDR3 is TGTGCCAGCAGCTCGCGGACTATCCAAGAGACCCAGTACTTC.

The rearrangement uses TRBV18 and TRBJ2-7, with D possibly being TRBD1 (6 bases). Trimming shortened V by 4 bases and J by 0 bases, and 10 bases separated the two germline ends. This CDR3 spans 14 amino acids. Germline lookup yields CDR1 KGHSH and CDR2 LQKENI. In nucleotides, the CDR3 is TGTGCCAGCTCACGGCTGGACAGCTCCTACGAGCAGTACTTC. Translation: CASSRLDSSYEQYF.

The rearrangement uses TRBV19 and TRBJ2-6; 8 bases match TRBD1. The CDR3 is made up of 16 amino acids. Trimming at V came to 5 bases and at J to 1 base, leaving 4 bases not matched to a gene. Germline V gives CDR1 LNHDA, CDR2 SQIVND (reference sequence). The CDR3 here is CASSDQGASGANVLTF. The CDR3, as DNA: TGTGCCAGTAGTGACCAGGGGGCGTCTGGGGCCAACGTCCTGACTTTC. Supplemented by reference TRBV19 and TRBJ2-6, the full variable domain reads DGGITQSPKYLFRKEGQNVTLSCEQNLNHDAMYWYRQDPGQGLRLIYYSQIVNDFQKGDIAEGYSVSREKKESFPLTVTSAQKNPTAFYLCASSDQGASGANVLTFGAGSRLTVL.

This chain connects TRBV7-9 to TRBJ1-4; D is perhaps TRBD1 (6 bases). The CDR3 length is 15 residues. Per germline, CDR1 SEHNR and CDR2 FQNEAQ (reference sequence). Trimming cost V 5 bases and J 7 bases, with 17 bases left between them. The CDR3 region is CASSANEWGLEKLFF. The CDR3 bases are TGTGCCAGCAGCGCGAACGAGTGGGGGCTTGAAAAACTGTTTTTT. Looking up the rest from reference TRBV7-9 and TRBJ1-4 gives the full variable domain: DTGVSQNPRHKITKRGQNVTFRCDPISEHNRLYWYRQTLGQGPEFLTYFQNEAQLEKSRLLSDRFSAERPKGSFSTLEIQRTEQGDSAMYLCASSANEWGLEKLFFGSGTQLSVL.

The chain has TRBV5-6 and TRBJ1-1; TRBD1 matches at 9 bases. Germline trimming cut 4 bases from V and 6 bases from J; bases unmatched to any gene: 4. Germline V gene lookup returns CDR1 SGHDT and CDR2 YYEEEE. This CDR3 contains 13 residues. This chain's CDR3 is CASSLTGGAEAFF. The CDR3 DNA is TGTGCCAGCAGCCTGACAGGGGGTGCTGAAGCTTTCTTT.